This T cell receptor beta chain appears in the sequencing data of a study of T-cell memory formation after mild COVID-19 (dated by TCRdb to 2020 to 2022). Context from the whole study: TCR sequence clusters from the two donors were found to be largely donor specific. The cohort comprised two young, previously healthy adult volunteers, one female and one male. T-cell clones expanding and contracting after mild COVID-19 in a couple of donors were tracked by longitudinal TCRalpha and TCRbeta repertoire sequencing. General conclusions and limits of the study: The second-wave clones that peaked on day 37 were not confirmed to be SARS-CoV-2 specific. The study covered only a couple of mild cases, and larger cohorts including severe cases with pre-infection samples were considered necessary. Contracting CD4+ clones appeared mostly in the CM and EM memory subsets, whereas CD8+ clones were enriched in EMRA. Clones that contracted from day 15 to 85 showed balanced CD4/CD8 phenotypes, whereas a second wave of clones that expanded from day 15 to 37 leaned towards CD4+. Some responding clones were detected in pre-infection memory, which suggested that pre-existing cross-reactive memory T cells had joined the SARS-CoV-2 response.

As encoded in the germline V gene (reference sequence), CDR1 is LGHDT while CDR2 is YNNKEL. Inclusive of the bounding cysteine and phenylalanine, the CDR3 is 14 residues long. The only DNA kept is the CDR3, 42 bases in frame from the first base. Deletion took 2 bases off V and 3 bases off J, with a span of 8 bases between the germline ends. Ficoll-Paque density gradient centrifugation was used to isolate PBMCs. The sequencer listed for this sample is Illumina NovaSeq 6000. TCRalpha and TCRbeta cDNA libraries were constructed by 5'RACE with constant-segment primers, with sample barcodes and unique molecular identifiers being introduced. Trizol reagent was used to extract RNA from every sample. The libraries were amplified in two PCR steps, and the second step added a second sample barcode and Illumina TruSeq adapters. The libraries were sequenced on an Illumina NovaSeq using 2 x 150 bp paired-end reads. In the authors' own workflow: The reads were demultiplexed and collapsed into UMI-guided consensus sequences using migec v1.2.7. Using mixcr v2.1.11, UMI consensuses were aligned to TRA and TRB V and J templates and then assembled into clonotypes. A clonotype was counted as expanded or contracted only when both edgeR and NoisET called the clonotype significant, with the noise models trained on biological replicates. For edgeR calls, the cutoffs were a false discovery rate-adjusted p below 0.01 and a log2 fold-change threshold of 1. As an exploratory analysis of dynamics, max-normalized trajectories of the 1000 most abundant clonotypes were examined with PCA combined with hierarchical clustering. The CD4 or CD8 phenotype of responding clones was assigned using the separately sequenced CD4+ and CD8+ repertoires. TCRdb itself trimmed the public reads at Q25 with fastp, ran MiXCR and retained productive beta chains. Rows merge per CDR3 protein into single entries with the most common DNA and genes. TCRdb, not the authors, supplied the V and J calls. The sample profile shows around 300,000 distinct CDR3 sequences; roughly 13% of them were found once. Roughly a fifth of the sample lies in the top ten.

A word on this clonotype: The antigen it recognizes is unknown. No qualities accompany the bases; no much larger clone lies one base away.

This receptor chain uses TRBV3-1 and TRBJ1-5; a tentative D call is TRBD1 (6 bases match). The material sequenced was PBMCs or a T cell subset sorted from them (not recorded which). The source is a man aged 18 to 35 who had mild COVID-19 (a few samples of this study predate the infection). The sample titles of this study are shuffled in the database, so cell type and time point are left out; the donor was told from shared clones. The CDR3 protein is CASSQQGNNQPQHF. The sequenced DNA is TGTGCCAGCAGCCAACAGGGGAACAATCAGCCCCAGCATTTT.